This T cell receptor (beta chain) is from a study of T cell clonality in common variable immunodeficiency (dated by TCRdb to about 2015). What the study reported, not specific to this receptor: According to the authors, figuring out what caused the increased clonality in CVID would require sequencing the repertoires of T cell subpopulations. Reportedly, TCRbeta sequences from CVID had fewer deletions and N-nucleotide insertions, and highly modified clones with 13 or more V deletions were absent from CVID. TCRbeta clonality was higher in CVID subjects than in healthy controls (t-test p = 0.018), and the increase was most characteristic of about a third of subjects. CVID subjects shared fewer TCRbeta clones with each other than healthy controls did (p < 0.0001). Even though DNA input was equal, the average per sample came to 82,000 or so unique sequences for controls compared with about 34,000 for CVID samples. Correlations between repertoire features and clinical complications were limited by patient heterogeneity within the CVID cohort.

Predominantly Caucasian heritage was noted among both the CVID patients and the healthy controls. Heparinized peripheral whole blood samples of roughly 5 to 8.5 ml were obtained from each donor. Genomic DNA from adults with common variable immune deficiency (CVID) and from healthy adult controls was used to sequence TCRbeta CDR3 repertoires. A total of some 22 healthy adult volunteers (around 12 female and some 10 male; age range roughly 23 to 75 years, mean age around 31) were included in the control group. Diluted blood was subjected to density centrifugation over Hypaque 1077 or Ficoll-Paque for isolation of peripheral blood mononuclear cells. Genomic DNA was obtained from unsorted mononuclear cells through either Qiagen column purification or a centrifugation-based method. Points on this clone: Its cognate antigen has yet to be identified. It differs at one base from a far larger clone, so likely a read error. The read terminates 3 residues before the CDR3 end, so the remaining end is supplied by the germline J gene. This sample also contains other DNA sequences that code for the same CDR3.

Equivalent amounts of genomic DNA from CVID and control samples were used as sequencing input. For every sample, a 60 bp segment covering the rearranged TCRbeta CDR3 region was amplified and then sequenced. The immunoSEQ assay, a bias-corrected multiplex PCR combined with high-throughput sequencing, was used for TCRbeta amplification. On the authors' methods: Every unique nucleotide sequence counted as a clone and was annotated with V, D and J genes, copy number and frequency. Sequences were labeled productive if in frame, and non-productive if out of frame or containing stop codons. As previously described, clonality was calculated on the basis of Shannon's entropy. The predicted amino acid sequences of productive clones were used to derive the mean CDR3 Kyte-Doolittle hydropathy. Scaled V gene usage was hierarchically clustered using Manhattan distance and complete linkage with the R hclust function. Clone sharing by CDR3 amino acid sequence was assessed by resampling 12 repertoires per group over 100 rounds. Repertoires were searched for approximately 70 published EBV-specific and fewer than 300 published CMV-specific TCRbeta sequences. A couple of CVID samples that yielded fewer than 10,000 sequences were excluded from the analysis, so 40 to 50 CVID repertoires were retained. TCRdb stores this immuneACCESS table with in-frame sequences only. Part of the clones is absent; in the studies checked, under half of the shortfall reflects unresolved V genes, and no reason is known for the rest. That table is the source of V, J and clone size, and D and trimming were worked out from the DNA. For this sample, tens of thousands of clones appear and none is a singleton. The ten largest clones capture about 0.73% of the sample.

Trimming removed 4 bases from V and 5 bases from J, leaving 12 bases between the germline ends. Measured from the cysteine to the phenylalanine, the CDR3 is 13 residues long. The DNA has 30 bases, all within the CDR3, and is read from base 1. CDR1 is given as LNHDA and CDR2 as SQIVND, both from the germline V gene (reference sequence). This clonotype originated in a person aged 18 to 75 in good health. The chain is made from TRBV19 and TRBJ2-7; a tentative D match to TRBD1 spans 6 bases. The sequenced sample was peripheral blood mononuclear cells. The sequenced part of the CDR3 DNA is TGTGCCAGTAGTACATCGCAGGGGAACGAG. Translated, it reads CASSTSQGNE. The entire CDR3 sequence reads CASSTSQGNEQYF.